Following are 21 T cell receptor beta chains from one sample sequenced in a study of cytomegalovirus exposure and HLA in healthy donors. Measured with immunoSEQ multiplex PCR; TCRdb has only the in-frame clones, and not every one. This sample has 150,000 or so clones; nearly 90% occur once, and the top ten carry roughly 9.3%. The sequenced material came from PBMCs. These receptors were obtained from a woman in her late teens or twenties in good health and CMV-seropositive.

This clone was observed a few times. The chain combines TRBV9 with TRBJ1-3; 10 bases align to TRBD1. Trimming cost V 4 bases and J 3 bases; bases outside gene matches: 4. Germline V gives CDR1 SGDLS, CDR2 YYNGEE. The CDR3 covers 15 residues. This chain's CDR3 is CASSPDRGHGNTIYF. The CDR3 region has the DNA TGTGCCAGCAGCCCCGACAGGGGGCATGGAAACACCATATATTTT. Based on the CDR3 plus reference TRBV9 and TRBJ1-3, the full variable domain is DSGVTQTPKHLITATGQRVTLRCSPRSGDLSVYWYQQSLDQGLQFLIQYYNGEERAKGNILERFSAQQFPDLHSELNLSSLELGDSALYFCASSPDRGHGNTIYFGEGSWLTVV.

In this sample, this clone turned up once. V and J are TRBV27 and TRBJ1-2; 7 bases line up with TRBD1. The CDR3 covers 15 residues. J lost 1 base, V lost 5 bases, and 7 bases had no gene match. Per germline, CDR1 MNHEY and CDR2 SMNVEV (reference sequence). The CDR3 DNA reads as TGTGCCAGCAGTCCCCGGGACAGAAATAACTATGGCTACACCTTC. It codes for CASSPRDRNNYGYTF.

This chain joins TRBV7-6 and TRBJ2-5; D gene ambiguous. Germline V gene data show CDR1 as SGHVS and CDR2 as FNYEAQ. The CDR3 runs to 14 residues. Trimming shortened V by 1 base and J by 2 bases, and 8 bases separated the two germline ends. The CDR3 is CASSLEMEQETQYF. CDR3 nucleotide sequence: TGTGCCAGCAGCTTAGAAATGGAGCAAGAGACCCAGTACTTC.

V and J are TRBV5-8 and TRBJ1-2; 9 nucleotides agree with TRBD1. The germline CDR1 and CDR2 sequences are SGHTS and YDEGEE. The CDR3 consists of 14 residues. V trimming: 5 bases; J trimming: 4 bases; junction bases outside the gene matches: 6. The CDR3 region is CASSPGQGPYGYTF. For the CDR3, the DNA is TGTGCCAGCAGTCCGGGACAGGGCCCCTATGGCTACACCTTC.

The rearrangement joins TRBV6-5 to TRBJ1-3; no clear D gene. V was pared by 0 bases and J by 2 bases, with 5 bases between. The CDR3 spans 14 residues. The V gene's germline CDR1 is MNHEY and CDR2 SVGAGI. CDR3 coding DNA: TGTGCCAGCAGTTACTCCCATCCTGGAAACACCATATATTTT. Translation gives CASSYSHPGNTIYF.

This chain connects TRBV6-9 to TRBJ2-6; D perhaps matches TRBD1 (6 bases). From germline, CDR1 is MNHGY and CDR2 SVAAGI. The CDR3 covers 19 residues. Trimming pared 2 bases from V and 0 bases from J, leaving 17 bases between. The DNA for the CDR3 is TGTGCCAGCAGTTATCCAACAGGGAAGGGGGACTCTGGGGCCAACGTCCTGACTTTC. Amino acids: CASSYPTGKGDSGANVLTF.

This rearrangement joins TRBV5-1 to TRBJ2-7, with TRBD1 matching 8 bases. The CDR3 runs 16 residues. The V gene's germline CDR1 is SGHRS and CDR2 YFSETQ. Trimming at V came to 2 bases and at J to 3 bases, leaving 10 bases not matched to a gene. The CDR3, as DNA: TGCGCCAGCAGCTTACTATCGGGACAGGACGTCTACGAGCAGTACTTC. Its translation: CASSLLSGQDVYEQYF.

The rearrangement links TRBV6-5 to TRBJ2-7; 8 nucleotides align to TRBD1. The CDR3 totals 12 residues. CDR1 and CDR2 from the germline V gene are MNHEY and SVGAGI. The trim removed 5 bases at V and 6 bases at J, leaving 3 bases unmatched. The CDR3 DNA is TGTGCCAGCAGTCCTACAGGGGGCGAGCAGTACTTC. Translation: CASSPTGGEQYF.

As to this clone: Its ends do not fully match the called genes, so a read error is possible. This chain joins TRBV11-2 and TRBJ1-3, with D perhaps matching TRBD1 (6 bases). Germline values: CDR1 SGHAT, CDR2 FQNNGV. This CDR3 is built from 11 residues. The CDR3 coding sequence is TGTGCCAGCAGCTTAGATCGGACAGTAGATTTT. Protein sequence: CASSLDRTVDF.

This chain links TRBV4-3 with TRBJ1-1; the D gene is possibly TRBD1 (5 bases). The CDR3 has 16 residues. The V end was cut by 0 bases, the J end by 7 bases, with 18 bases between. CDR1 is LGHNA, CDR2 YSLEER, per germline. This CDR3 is CASSQDLPRWGDEAFF. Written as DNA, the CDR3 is TGCGCCAGCAGCCAAGATCTCCCCCGATGGGGCGATGAAGCTTTCTTT.

CDR3 nucleotides: TGTGCCAGCAGCTTAGAAGAGCGTAGGCAAGCTTTCTTT. Protein: CASSLEERRQAFF. The chain joins TRBV11-2 to TRBJ1-1; unclear D gene. The V end lost 0 bases, the J end lost 9 bases, and 11 bases lay between the germline ends. The CDR3 sequence is 13 residues long. The germline CDR1 and CDR2 sequences are SGHAT and FQNNGV.

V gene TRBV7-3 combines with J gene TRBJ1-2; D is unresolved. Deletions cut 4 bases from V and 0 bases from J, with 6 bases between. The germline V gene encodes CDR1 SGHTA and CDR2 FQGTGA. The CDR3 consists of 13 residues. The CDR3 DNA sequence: TGTGCCAGCAGCTCCCCTCCTAACTATGGCTACACCTTC. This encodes CASSSPPNYGYTF.

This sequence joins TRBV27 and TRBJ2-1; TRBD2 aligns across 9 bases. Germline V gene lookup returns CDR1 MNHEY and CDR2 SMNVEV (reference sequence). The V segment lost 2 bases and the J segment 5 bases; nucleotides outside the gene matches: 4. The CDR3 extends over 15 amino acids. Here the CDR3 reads CASSLGLANNNEQFF. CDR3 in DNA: TGTGCCAGCAGTTTAGGACTAGCGAATAACAATGAGCAGTTCTTC.

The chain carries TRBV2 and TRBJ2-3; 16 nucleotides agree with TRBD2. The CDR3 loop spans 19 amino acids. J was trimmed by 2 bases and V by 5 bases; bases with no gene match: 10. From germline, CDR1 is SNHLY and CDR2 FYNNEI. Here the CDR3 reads CASSFPGTSGGATTDTQYF. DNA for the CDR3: TGTGCCAGCAGTTTTCCCGGGACTAGCGGGGGGGCCACCACAGATACGCAGTATTTT. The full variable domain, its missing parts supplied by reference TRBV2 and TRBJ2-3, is EPEVTQTPSHQVTQMGQEVILRCVPISNHLYFYWYRQILGQKVEFLVSFYNNEISEKSEIFDDQFSVERPDGSNFTLKIRSTKLEDSAMYFCASSFPGTSGGATTDTQYFGPGTRLTVL.

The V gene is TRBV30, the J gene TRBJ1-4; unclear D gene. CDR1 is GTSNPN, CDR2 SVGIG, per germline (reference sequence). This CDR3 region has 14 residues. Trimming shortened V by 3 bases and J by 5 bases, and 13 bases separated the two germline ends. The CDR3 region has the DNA TGTGCCTGGAGCCAAACACCCGTGAATGAAAAACTGTTTTTT. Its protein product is CAWSQTPVNEKLFF.

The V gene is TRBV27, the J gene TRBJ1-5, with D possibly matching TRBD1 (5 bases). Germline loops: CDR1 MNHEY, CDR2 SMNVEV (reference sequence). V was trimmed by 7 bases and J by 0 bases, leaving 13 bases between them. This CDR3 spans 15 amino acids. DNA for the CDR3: TGTGCCAGCACACCGGGAGGGGTTAGCAATCAGCCCCAGCATTTT. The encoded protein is CASTPGGVSNQPQHF.

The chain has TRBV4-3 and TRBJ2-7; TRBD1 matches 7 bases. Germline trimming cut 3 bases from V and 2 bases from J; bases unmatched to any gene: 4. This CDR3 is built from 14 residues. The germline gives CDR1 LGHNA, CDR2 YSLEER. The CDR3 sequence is CASSHRTGAYEQYF. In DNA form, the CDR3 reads TGCGCCAGCAGCCATCGGACAGGTGCCTACGAGCAGTACTTC.

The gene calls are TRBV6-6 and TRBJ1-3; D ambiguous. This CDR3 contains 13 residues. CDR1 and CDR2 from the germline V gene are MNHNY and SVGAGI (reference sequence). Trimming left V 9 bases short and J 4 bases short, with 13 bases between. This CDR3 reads CASRSGEGNTIYF. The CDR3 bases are TGTGCCAGTAGAAGCGGGGAAGGAAACACCATATATTTT.

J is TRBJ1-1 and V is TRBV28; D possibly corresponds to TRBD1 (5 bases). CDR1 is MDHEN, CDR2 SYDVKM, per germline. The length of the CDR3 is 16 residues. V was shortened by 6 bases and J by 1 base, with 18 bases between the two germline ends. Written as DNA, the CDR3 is TGTGCCAGCAGGCAGGAATGGGGGGTAGCGAACACTGAAGCTTTCTTT. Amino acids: CASRQEWGVANTEAFF.

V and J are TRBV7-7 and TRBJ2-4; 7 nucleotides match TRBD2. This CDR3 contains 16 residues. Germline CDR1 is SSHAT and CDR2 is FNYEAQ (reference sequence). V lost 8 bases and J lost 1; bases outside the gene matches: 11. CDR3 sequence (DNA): TGTGCCAGCCTTTGGGGGGGTAGGAGGGCCAAAAACATTCAGTACTTC. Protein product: CASLWGGRRAKNIQYF.

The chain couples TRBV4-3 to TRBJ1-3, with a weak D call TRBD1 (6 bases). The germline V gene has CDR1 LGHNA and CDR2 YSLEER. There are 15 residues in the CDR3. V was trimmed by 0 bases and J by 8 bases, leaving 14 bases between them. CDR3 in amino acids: CASSQDRAGAYTIYF. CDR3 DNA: TGCGCCAGCAGCCAAGATAGGGCAGGGGCATACACCATATATTTT.